Following are 30 T cell receptor beta chains from one sample sequenced in a study of T cell repertoires in cytomegalovirus infection. MiXCR, applied by TCRdb to the reads, yields one record per CDR3 protein. The sample yields approximately 180,000 distinct CDR3 sequences, around 20% seen once. The sequencing sample was made of PBMCs. The receptors here all came from a human donor in good health (CMV status not recorded). Some clones in this sample may be carry-over from other donors' samples.

This clonotype was counted many times. Written as DNA, the CDR3 is TGTGCCAGCAGTGAAATTGGTCCCGGAACAGGGGGTAACTATGGCTACACCTTC. Protein: CASSEIGPGTGGNYGYTF. This chain uses TRBV6-1 with TRBJ1-2; TRBD1 agrees at 8 bases. The junction had 12 bases not matched to a gene; V was cut back by 2 bases and J by 1 base. The V gene's germline CDR1 is MNHNS and CDR2 SASEGT. CDR3 length: 18 residues.

This clonotype was seen more than once but under ten times. The rearrangement uses TRBV12-3 or TRBV12-4 and TRBJ1-5; D remains ambiguous. The CDR3 sequence is 14 residues long. The ends were cut back, 6 bases at V and 4 bases at J, with 13 bases in the middle. The CDR3 is CASRSGGRNQPQHF. CDR3 DNA sequence: TGTGCCAGCAGATCTGGAGGGCGAAATCAGCCCCAGCATTTT.

There are many counts of this clonotype. The V and J genes are TRBV7-2 and TRBJ1-5; D is unclear. The germline V gene encodes CDR1 SGHTA and CDR2 FQGNSA. The CDR3 is 12 amino acids. V shed 3 bases and J shed 7 bases, with 7 bases lying between them. The CDR3 DNA is TGTGCCAGCAGCTTGGGGATCCAGCCCCAGCATTTT. This translates into CASSLGIQPQHF.

V gene TRBV28 combines with J gene TRBJ2-1, with D uncertain. The V gene's germline CDR1 is MDHEN and CDR2 SYDVKM. The CDR3 runs 11 residues. The germline V and J ends were trimmed by 6 bases and 10 bases, with 10 bases remaining between them. The CDR3 sequence: CASSEQSEQFF. CDR3 DNA sequence: TGTGCCAGCAGCGAGCAAAGCGAGCAGTTCTTC. The full variable domain, its missing parts supplied by reference TRBV28 and TRBJ2-1, is DVKVTQSSRYLVKRTGEKVFLECVQDMDHENMFWYRQDPGLGLRLIYFSYDVKMKEKGDIPEGYSVSREKKERFSLILESASTNQTSMYLCASSEQSEQFFGPGTRLTVL.

This clonotype was found a few times. The gene calls are TRBV20-1 and TRBJ2-5; unclear D gene. CDR1 is DFQATT, CDR2 SNEGSKA, per germline (reference sequence). Trimming shortened V by 1 base and J by 7 bases, and 16 bases separated the two germline ends. This CDR3 spans 14 amino acids. CDR3 in amino acids: CSARVSLSPGTQYF. CDR3 DNA sequence: TGCAGTGCTAGAGTTTCTCTTTCCCCGGGGACCCAGTACTTC.

This clonotype has more than one count but fewer than ten. The rearrangement links TRBV5-1 to TRBJ2-5, with TRBD1 matching 7 bases. The germline V gene has CDR1 SGHRS and CDR2 YFSETQ. The trim removed 3 bases at V and 1 base at J, leaving 18 bases unmatched. The CDR3 runs 19 residues. CDR3 protein: CASSSKGQTGPYVQETQYF. The CDR3 DNA sequence: TGCGCCAGCAGCTCCAAGGGGCAGACAGGGCCCTATGTCCAAGAGACCCAGTACTTC.

This clonotype was detected a few times. This chain joins TRBV5-6 and TRBJ2-5, with TRBD2 matching 8 bases. Germline V gene data show CDR1 as SGHDT and CDR2 as YYEEEE. The length of the CDR3 is 16 residues. The V segment lost 0 bases and the J segment 4 bases; nucleotides outside the gene matches: 8. The CDR3 loop reads CASSLDGSGAGETQYF. CDR3 coding DNA: TGTGCCAGCAGCTTGGACGGTAGCGGGGCTGGAGAGACCCAGTACTTC. The whole variable domain, filled in from reference TRBV5-6 and TRBJ2-5, reads DAGVTQSPTHLIKTRGQQVTLRCSPKSGHDTVSWYQQALGQGPQFIFQYYEEEERQRGNFPDRFSGHQFPNYSSELNVNALLLGDSALYLCASSLDGSGAGETQYFGPGTRLLVL.

V usage is TRBV11-3 and J usage is TRBJ2-7; no reliable D call. From germline, CDR1 is SGHNT and CDR2 YENEEA. The CDR3 runs to 14 residues. The V end was cut by 5 bases, the J end by 3 bases, with 14 bases between. CDR3 sequence reads: CASSPPGLYYEQYF. The CDR3 nucleotides are TGTGCCAGCAGCCCTCCGGGCCTATACTACGAGCAGTACTTC.

A few counts support this clonotype. The DNA for the CDR3 is TGTGCCAGCAGCTTAGCTTTCACGACGAGACACTTCTTT. As protein: CASSLAFTTRHFF. The chain combines TRBV7-2 with TRBJ1-1; D uncertain. This CDR3 is 13 amino acids long. The germline V and J ends were trimmed by 0 bases and 14 bases, with 16 bases remaining between them. The germline gives CDR1 SGHTA, CDR2 FQGNSA.

V is TRBV6-1 and J is TRBJ1-6, with 9 bases that match TRBD1. The trim removed 10 bases at V and 11 bases at J, leaving 15 bases unmatched. This CDR3 region has 15 residues. The germline gives CDR1 MNHNS, CDR2 SASEGT. CDR3 nucleotides: TGTGCCACCAACCGGATGGGACAGGGATCGACACCCCTCCACTTT. As protein: CATNRMGQGSTPLHF.

This clonotype was found once. The chain is built from TRBV7-3 and TRBJ1-4; no definite D call. Germline CDR1 and CDR2: SGHTA and FQGTGA. The length of the CDR3 is 13 residues. Trimming left V 5 bases short and J 8 bases short, with 12 bases between. CDR3 sequence reads: CASSPLIGEKLFF. DNA of the CDR3: TGTGCCAGCAGCCCTCTGATAGGGGAAAAACTGTTTTTT.

This clonotype was counted at least ten times. CDR3 DNA sequence: TGTGCCAGCTCACCACCGACCTCTTTCGGAGATACGCAGTATTTT. This encodes CASSPPTSFGDTQYF. The chain employs TRBV18 and TRBJ2-3; unclear D gene. Germline V gene sequence: CDR1 KGHSH, CDR2 LQKENI. Trimming removed 0 bases at V and 5 bases at J, with 12 bases between. This CDR3 region has 15 residues.

This clonotype turned up a few times. The genes are TRBV28 and TRBJ2-5, with TRBD1 identical over 10 bases. Germline CDR1 is MDHEN and CDR2 is SYDVKM. This CDR3 contains 15 residues. V shed 6 bases and J 5 bases; nucleotides not matched to a gene: 9. The CDR3 sequence is CASSRDRGRRETQYF. The CDR3 nucleotides read TGTGCCAGCAGCCGCGACAGGGGGCGCCGGGAGACCCAGTACTTC.

This clonotype has a handful of counts. The chain is built from TRBV6-6 and TRBJ1-1; the D gene is possibly TRBD1 (6 bases). Germline V gene data show CDR1 as MNHNY and CDR2 as SVGAGI (reference sequence). V was trimmed by 2 bases and J by 2 bases, leaving 18 bases between them. The CDR3 is 17 residues long. The CDR3 sequence is CASSYPKPTQGNTEAFF. The DNA for the CDR3 is TGTGCCAGCAGTTACCCGAAACCCACACAGGGAAACACTGAAGCTTTCTTT.

This clonotype was recorded at least ten times. The rearrangement joins TRBV2 to TRBJ1-1; D may be TRBD1 (5 bases). Deletions cut 1 base from V and 9 bases from J, with 9 bases between. This CDR3 is 12 amino acids long. Per the germline V gene, CDR1 is SNHLY and CDR2 is FYNNEI. The CDR3: CASSEGQRQAFF. The DNA of the CDR3 is TGTGCCAGCAGTGAAGGACAGAGACAAGCTTTCTTT.

The chain recombines TRBV5-1 with TRBJ1-1, with 7 bases that match TRBD1. The length of the CDR3 is 14 residues. J was trimmed by 0 bases and V by 6 bases; bases with no gene match: 5. In germline, CDR1 is SGHRS, CDR2 YFSETQ. CDR3 coding DNA: TGCGCCAGCAAGGAGGGGGCCATGAACACTGAAGCTTTCTTT. Translating gives CASKEGAMNTEAFF.

The CDR3 bases are TGTGCCAGCAACAAAGACGGATCCTACGAGCAGTACTTC. It translates to CASNKDGSYEQYF. The chain couples TRBV9 to TRBJ2-7; the D is unclear. The CDR3 contains 13 residues. V was trimmed by 6 bases and J by 1 base, leaving 11 bases between them. Germline V CDR1 and CDR2: SGDLS, YYNGEE.

The table lists this clonotype with many counts. J is TRBJ1-1 and V is TRBV6-6; possibly TRBD1 for D (5 bases). V lost 4 bases, J lost 0 bases, and 12 bases lay in between. The CDR3 is 15 residues long. CDR1 and CDR2 from the germline V gene are MNHNY and SVGAGI (reference sequence). DNA of the CDR3: TGTGCCAGCAGTTCCAAGGACACCATGAACACTGAAGCTTTCTTT. Residues: CASSSKDTMNTEAFF.

V and J are TRBV29-1 and TRBJ1-1; D might be TRBD1 (5 bases). The CDR3 is 13 amino acids. V dropped 5 bases and J dropped 1 base, with 11 bases sitting between them. Germline CDR1 and CDR2: SQVTM and ANQGSEA. The CDR3 nucleotides are TGCAGCGTTTTAAGGGACCGGAACACTGAAGCTTTCTTT. The encoded protein is CSVLRDRNTEAFF. The whole variable domain, filled in from reference TRBV29-1 and TRBJ1-1, reads SAVISQKPSRDICQRGTSLTIQCQVDSQVTMMFWYRQQPGQSLTLIATANQGSEATYESGFVIDKFPISRPNLTFSTLTVSNMSPEDSSIYLCSVLRDRNTEAFFGQGTRLTVV.

This clonotype was counted many times. This chain connects TRBV7-3 to TRBJ2-7; either TRBD1 or TRBD2 may supply D (5 bases each). The CDR3 runs 14 residues. Trimming shortened V by 5 bases and J by 11 bases, and 22 bases separated the two germline ends. Germline CDR1 SGHTA, CDR2 FQGTGA. The CDR3 spells CASSQGTTSVMKYF. DNA of the CDR3: TGTGCCAGCAGCCAAGGGACGACGTCTGTGATGAAGTACTTC.

This clonotype was seen a handful of times. This chain uses TRBV7-9 with TRBJ1-1; D not resolved. The V and J ends lost 0 bases and 1 base respectively, with 6 bases between them. The CDR3 is 14 residues long. CDR1 and CDR2 from the germline V gene are SEHNR and FQNEAQ (reference sequence). CDR3 nucleotide sequence: TGTGCCAGCAGCTTAGCGGCCGGGAACACTGAAGCTTTCTTT. This encodes CASSLAAGNTEAFF.

This clonotype has only a few counts. This chain links TRBV12-3 or TRBV12-4 with TRBJ1-5, with D uncertain. Trimming cost V 6 bases and J 7 bases, with 19 bases left between them. This CDR3 contains 15 residues. In nucleotides, the CDR3 is TGTGCCAGCAGCCCCGGCGGCGTAGGTAACCAGCCCCAGCATTTT. Protein: CASSPGGVGNQPQHF.

J is TRBJ2-7 and V is TRBV29-1; the D gene could be TRBD1 or TRBD2 (6 bases each). V was pared by 6 bases and J by 1 base, with 19 bases between. This CDR3 spans 15 amino acids. The germline V gene has CDR1 SQVTM and CDR2 ANQGSEA. The CDR3 loop reads CSVSRAGHQSYEQYF. DNA of the CDR3: TGCAGCGTGTCGCGTGCGGGACATCAGTCCTACGAGCAGTACTTC.

This clonotype was seen ten or more times. The chain employs TRBV7-8 and TRBJ2-5, with D perhaps matching TRBD1 or TRBD2 (7 bases each). Trimming shortened V by 0 bases and J by 5 bases, and 13 bases separated the two germline ends. There are 15 residues in the CDR3. The germline gives CDR1 SGHVS, CDR2 FQNEAQ. The CDR3 protein is CASSLATGRGETQYF. The CDR3 DNA sequence: TGTGCCAGCAGCTTAGCGACAGGGAGGGGCGAGACCCAGTACTTC. Using reference TRBV7-8 and TRBJ2-5 for the parts outside the CDR3, the full variable domain is GAGVSQSPRYKVAKRGQDVALRCDPISGHVSLFWYQQALGQGPEFLTYFQNEAQLDKSGLPSDRFFAERPEGSVSTLKIQRTQQEDSAVYLCASSLATGRGETQYFGPGTRLLVL.

This clonotype was detected only a few times. CDR3 in DNA: TGTGCCAGTACCTTCTCGGGAGCTAGCAATCAGCCCCAGCATTTT. Translation: CASTFSGASNQPQHF. This chain uses TRBV19 with TRBJ1-5; the D is unclear. The CDR3 extends over 15 amino acids. Trimming cost V 7 bases and J 0 bases, with 13 bases left between them. The germline gives CDR1 LNHDA, CDR2 SQIVND (reference sequence).

The V gene is TRBV7-6, the J gene TRBJ2-2; D gene ambiguous. The CDR3 loop spans 13 amino acids. Germline V gives CDR1 SGHVS, CDR2 FNYEAQ. V shed 5 bases and J shed 8 bases, with 12 bases lying between them. This CDR3 reads CASSLSDLGELFF. The CDR3 DNA follows: TGTGCCAGCAGCCTGTCGGACCTAGGGGAGCTGTTTTTT. Complete variable domain (other parts from reference TRBV7-6 and TRBJ2-2): GAGVSQSPRYKVTKRGQDVALRCDPISGHVSLYWYRQALGQGPEFLTYFNYEAQQDKSGLPNDRFSAERPEGSISTLTIQRTEQRDSAMYRCASSLSDLGELFFGEGSRLTVL.

This clonotype was detected many times. The V gene is TRBV25-1, the J gene TRBJ1-2; tentative D call: TRBD1 (6 bases). V lost 5 bases and J lost 2, with 15 bases in between. Germline lookup yields CDR1 MGHDK and CDR2 SYGVNS. The CDR3 covers 15 residues. CDR3 DNA: TGTGCCAGCAGTCCTAACGTGGGACAAAACTATGGCTACACCTTC. Encoded protein: CASSPNVGQNYGYTF.

To note about this clonotype: A single base separates this from a much larger clone, so it may be a read error. The genes are TRBV20-1 and TRBJ1-5, with D possibly being TRBD1 (5 bases). The CDR3 consists of 14 residues. The V and J ends lost 3 bases and 2 bases respectively, with 11 bases between them. Germline V gene lookup returns CDR1 DFQATT and CDR2 SNEGSKA (reference sequence). The CDR3 spells CSASGGWGNQPQHF. The CDR3 DNA sequence: TGCAGTGCTAGTGGGGGTTGGGGCAATCAGCCCCAGCATTTT.

The chain uses TRBV7-2 and TRBJ2-1; 7 bases line up with TRBD2. Germline V CDR1 and CDR2: SGHTA, FQGNSA. V lost 1 base to trimming and J lost 3 bases; unmatched junction nucleotides: 6. The CDR3 consists of 16 residues. CDR3 in amino acids: CASSLVGGTNYNEQFF. The CDR3 DNA sequence: TGTGCCAGCAGCTTAGTGGGGGGGACGAACTACAATGAGCAGTTCTTC. Full variable domain (missing parts from reference TRBV7-2 and TRBJ2-1): GAGVSQSPSNKVTEKGKDVELRCDPISGHTALYWYRQSLGQGLEFLIYFQGNSAPDKSGLPSDRFSAERTGGSVSTLTIQRTQQEDSAVYLCASSLVGGTNYNEQFFGPGTRLTVL.

This clonotype has just a few counts. The genes are TRBV12-3 or TRBV12-4 and TRBJ1-1; TRBD1 agrees at 7 bases. The junction had 7 bases not matched to a gene; V was cut back by 5 bases and J by 4 bases. The CDR3 is made up of 14 amino acids. The CDR3 DNA reads TGTGCCAGCAGTACCACAGGGGTTGTCACTGAAGCTTTCTTT. It specifies CASSTTGVVTEAFF.